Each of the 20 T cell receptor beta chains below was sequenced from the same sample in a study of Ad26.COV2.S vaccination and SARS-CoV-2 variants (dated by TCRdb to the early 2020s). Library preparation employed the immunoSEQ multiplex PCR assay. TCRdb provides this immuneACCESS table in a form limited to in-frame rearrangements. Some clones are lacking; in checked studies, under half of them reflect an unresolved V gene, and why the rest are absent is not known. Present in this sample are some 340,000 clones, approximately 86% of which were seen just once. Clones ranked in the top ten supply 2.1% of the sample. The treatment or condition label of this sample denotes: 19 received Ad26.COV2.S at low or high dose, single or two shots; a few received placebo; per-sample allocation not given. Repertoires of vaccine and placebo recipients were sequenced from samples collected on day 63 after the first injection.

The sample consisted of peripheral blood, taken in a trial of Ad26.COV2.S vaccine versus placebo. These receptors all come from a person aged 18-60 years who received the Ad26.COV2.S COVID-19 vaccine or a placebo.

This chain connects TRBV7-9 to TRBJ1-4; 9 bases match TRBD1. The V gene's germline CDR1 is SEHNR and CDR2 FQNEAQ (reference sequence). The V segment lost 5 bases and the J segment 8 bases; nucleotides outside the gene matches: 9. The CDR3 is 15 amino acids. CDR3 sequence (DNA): TGTGCCAGCAGCCCGCGGACAGGGGTTGGGGAAAAACTGTTTTTT. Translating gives CASSPRTGVGEKLFF.

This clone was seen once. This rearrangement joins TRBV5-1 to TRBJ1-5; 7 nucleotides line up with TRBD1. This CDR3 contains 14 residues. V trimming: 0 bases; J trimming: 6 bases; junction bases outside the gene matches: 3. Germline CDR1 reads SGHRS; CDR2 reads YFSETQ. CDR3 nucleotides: TGCGCCAGCAGCTTGGGTACAGGGGTTCAGCCCCAGCATTTT. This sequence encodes CASSLGTGVQPQHF. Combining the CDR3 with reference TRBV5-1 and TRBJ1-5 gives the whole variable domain KAGVTQTPRYLIKTRGQQVTLSCSPISGHRSVSWYQQTPGQGLQFLFEYFSETQRNKGNFPGRFSGRQFSNSRSEMNVSTLELGDSALYLCASSLGTGVQPQHFGDGTRLSIL.

Written as DNA, the CDR3 is TGTGCCACCAGTGATTCCATTAGGGAGCTGTTTTTT. Protein product: CATSDSIRELFF. The rearrangement uses TRBV24-1 and TRBJ2-2, with D unresolved. The CDR3 extends over 12 amino acids. CDR1 and CDR2 from the germline V gene are KGHDR and SFDVKD. The germline V and J ends were trimmed by 2 bases and 9 bases, with 6 bases remaining between them.

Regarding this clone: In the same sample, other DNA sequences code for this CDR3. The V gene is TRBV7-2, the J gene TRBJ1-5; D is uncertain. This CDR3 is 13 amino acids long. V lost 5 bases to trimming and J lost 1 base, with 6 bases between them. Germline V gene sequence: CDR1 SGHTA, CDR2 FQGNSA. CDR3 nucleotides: TGTGCCAGCAGCCTGGACAGCAATCAGCCCCAGCATTTT. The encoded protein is CASSLDSNQPQHF.

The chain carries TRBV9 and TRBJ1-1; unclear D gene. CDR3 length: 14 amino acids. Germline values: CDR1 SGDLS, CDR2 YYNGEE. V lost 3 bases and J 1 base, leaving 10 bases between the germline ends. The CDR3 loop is CASSAAGQNTEAFF. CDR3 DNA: TGTGCCAGCAGCGCCGCCGGGCAGAACACTGAAGCTTTCTTT. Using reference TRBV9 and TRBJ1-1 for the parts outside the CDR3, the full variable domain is DSGVTQTPKHLITATGQRVTLRCSPRSGDLSVYWYQQSLDQGLQFLIQYYNGEERAKGNILERFSAQQFPDLHSELNLSSLELGDSALYFCASSAAGQNTEAFFGQGTRLTVV.

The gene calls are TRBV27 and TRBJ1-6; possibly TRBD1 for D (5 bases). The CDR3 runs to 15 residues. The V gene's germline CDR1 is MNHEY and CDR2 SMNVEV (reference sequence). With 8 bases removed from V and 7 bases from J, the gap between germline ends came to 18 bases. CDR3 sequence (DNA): TGTGCCAGCCTAAAAATGACAGACCCAAATTCACCCCTCCACTTT. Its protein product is CASLKMTDPNSPLHF.

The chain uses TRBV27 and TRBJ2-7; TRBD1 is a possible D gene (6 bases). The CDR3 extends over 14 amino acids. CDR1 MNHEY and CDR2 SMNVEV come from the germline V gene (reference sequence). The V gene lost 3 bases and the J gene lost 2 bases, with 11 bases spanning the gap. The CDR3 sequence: CASSLTGTPYEQYF. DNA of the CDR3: TGTGCCAGCAGTTTGACCGGGACACCCTACGAGCAGTACTTC.

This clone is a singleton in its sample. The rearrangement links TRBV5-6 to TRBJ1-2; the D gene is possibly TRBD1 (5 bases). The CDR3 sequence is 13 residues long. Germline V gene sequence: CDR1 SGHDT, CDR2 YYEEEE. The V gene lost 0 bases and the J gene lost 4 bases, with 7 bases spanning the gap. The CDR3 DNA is TGTGCCAGCAGCTTGGGGACAACCTATGGCTACACCTTC. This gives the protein CASSLGTTYGYTF.

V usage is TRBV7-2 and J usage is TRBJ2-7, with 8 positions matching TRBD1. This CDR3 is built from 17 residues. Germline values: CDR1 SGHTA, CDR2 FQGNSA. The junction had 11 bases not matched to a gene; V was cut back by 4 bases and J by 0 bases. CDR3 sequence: CASSSGPRTGISYEQYF. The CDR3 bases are TGTGCCAGCAGCTCAGGCCCCCGGACAGGGATCTCCTACGAGCAGTACTTC.

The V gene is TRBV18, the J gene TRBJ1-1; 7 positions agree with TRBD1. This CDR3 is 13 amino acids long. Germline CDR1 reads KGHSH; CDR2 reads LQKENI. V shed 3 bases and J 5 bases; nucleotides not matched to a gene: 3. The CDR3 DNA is TGTGCCAGCTCACCTAAACAGGGGACTGAAGCTTTCTTT. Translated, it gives CASSPKQGTEAFF.

The CDR3 DNA reads TGTGCCAGCAGCCTAACGAGGTCAAAGTCAGGGAGAGCTGAAGCTTTCTTT. Its protein is CASSLTRSKSGRAEAFF. This chain joins TRBV7-2 and TRBJ1-1, with D perhaps TRBD1 (5 bases). V lost 5 bases and J lost 6, with 25 bases in between. The CDR3 covers 17 residues. CDR1 is SGHTA, CDR2 FQGNSA, per germline.

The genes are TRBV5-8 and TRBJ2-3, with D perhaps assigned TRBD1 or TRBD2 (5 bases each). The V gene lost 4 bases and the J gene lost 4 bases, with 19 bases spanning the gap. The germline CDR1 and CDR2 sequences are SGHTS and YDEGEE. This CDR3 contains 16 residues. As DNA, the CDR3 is TGTGCCAGCAGCACCGGATGGGGGTCCGGGTCAGATACGCAGTATTTT. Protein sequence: CASSTGWGSGSDTQYF.

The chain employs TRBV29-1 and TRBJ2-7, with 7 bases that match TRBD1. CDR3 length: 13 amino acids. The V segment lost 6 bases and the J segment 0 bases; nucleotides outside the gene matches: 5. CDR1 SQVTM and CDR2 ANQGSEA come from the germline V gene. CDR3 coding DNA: TGCAGCGTGTCGGGACAGAACTCCTACGAGCAGTACTTC. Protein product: CSVSGQNSYEQYF.

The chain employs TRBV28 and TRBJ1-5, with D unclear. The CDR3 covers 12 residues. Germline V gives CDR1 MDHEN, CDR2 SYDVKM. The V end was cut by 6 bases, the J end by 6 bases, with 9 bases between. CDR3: CASSTTLQPQHF. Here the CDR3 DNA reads TGTGCCAGCAGCACGACCCTTCAGCCCCAGCATTTT.

CDR3 sequence (DNA): TGTGCCAGTAGAAGTTACCCGGGGACGAACACCGGGGAGCTGTTTTTT. This gives the protein CASRSYPGTNTGELFF. J is TRBJ2-2 and V is TRBV19; possibly TRBD2 for D (5 bases). The CDR3 runs 16 residues. V lost 6 bases, J lost 0 bases, and 14 bases lay in between. CDR1 LNHDA and CDR2 SQIVND come from the germline V gene (reference sequence). Full variable domain (outside the CDR3, taken from reference TRBV19 and TRBJ2-2): DGGITQSPKYLFRKEGQNVTLSCEQNLNHDAMYWYRQDPGQGLRLIYYSQIVNDFQKGDIAEGYSVSREKKESFPLTVTSAQKNPTAFYLCASRSYPGTNTGELFFGEGSRLTVL.

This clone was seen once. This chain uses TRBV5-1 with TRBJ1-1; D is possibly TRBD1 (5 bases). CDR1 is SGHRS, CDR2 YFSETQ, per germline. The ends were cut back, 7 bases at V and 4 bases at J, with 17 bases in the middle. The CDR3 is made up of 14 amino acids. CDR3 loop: CASSTSGRATEAFF. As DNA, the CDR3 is TGCGCCAGCTCAACGTCGGGGCGGGCCACTGAAGCTTTCTTT.

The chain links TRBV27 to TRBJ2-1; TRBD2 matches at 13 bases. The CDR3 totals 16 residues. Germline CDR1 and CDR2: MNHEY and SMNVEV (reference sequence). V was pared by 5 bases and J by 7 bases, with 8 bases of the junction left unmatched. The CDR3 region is CASSTLGTSGVNEQFF. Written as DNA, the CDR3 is TGTGCCAGCAGTACACTCGGGACTAGCGGGGTAAATGAGCAGTTCTTC.

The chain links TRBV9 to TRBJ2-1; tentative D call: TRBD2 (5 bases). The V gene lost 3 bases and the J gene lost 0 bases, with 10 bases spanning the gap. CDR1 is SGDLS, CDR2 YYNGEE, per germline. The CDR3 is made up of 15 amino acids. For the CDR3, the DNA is TGTGCCAGCAGCGACAGTGGGAGCTCCTACAATGAGCAGTTCTTC. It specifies CASSDSGSSYNEQFF.

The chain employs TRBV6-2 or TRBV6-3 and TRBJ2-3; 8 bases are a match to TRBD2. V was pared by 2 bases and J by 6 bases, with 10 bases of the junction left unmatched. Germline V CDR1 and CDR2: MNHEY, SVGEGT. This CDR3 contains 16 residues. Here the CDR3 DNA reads TGTGCCAGCAGTTACCTAACGGGGGGGCCAGAGGATACGCAGTATTTT. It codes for CASSYLTGGPEDTQYF.

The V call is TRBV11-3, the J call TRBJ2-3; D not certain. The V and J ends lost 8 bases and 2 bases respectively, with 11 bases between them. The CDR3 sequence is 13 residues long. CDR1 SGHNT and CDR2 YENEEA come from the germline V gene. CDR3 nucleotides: TGTGCCAGCCGGCCCGAGTCCACAGATACGCAGTATTTT. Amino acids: CASRPESTDTQYF.